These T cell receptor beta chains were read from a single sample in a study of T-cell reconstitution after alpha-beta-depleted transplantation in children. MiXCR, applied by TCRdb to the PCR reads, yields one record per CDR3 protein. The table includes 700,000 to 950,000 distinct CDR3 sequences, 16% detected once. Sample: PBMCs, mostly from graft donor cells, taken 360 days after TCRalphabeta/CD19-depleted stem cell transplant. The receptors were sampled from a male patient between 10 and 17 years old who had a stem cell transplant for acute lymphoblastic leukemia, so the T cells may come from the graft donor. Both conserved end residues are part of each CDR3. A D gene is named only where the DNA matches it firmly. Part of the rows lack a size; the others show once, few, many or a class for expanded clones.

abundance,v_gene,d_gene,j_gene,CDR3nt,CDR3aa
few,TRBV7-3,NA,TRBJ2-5,TGTGCCAGCAGCTTGGCCCAGCAAGAGACCCAGTACTTC,CASSLAQQETQYF
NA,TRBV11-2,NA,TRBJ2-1,TGTGCCAGCAGCCCCTACGGCGTCCATGAGCAGTTCTTC,CASSPYGVHEQFF
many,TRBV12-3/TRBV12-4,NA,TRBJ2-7,TGTGCCAGCAGTTGGGGTGGCGAGCAGTACTTC,CASSWGGEQYF
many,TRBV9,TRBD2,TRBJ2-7,TGTGCCAGCAGCGCCGGGACTAGATACGAGCAGTACTTC,CASSAGTRYEQYF
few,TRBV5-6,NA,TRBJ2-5,TGTGCCAGCAGCTTGGTGAACGCAGAAGAGACCCAGTACTTC,CASSLVNAEETQYF
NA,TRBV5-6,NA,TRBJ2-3,TGTGCCAGCAGCCCCATGGTTTCTAGGGGACACAGGGATACGCAGTATTTT,CASSPMVSRGHRDTQYF
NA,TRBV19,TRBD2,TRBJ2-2,TGTGCCAGTCGTAGCGGGCCCCACACCGGGGAGCTGTTTTTT,CASRSGPHTGELFF
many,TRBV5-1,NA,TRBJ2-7,TGCGCCAGCAGCTTGCGGACCTCCTACGAGCAGTACTTC,CASSLRTSYEQYF
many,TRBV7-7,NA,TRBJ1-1,TGTGCCAGCAGCTTAGGAAAGGGCATGGAAGCTTTCTTT,CASSLGKGMEAFF
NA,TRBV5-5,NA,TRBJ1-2,TGTGCCAGCAGCCCCTACGGGGCCTATCCGGGGATCTATGGCTACACCTTC,CASSPYGAYPGIYGYTF
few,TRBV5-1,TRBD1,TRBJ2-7,TGCGCCAGCAGCTTGGGAGGGGGCTACTACGAGCAGTACTTC,CASSLGGGYYEQYF
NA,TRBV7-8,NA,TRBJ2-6,TGTGCCAGCAGCTTTGTATCTGGGGCCAACGTCCTGACTTTC,CASSFVSGANVLTF
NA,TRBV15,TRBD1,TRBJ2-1,TGTGCCACCAGCAGTAACCACAGGGGGCCATACAATGAGCAGTTCTTC,CATSSNHRGPYNEQFF
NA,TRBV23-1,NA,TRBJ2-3,TGCGCCAGCAGCGAAGGGAATAGCGGAGATAGCACAGATACGCAGTATTTT,CASSEGNSGDSTDTQYF
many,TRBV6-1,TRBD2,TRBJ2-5,TGTGCCAGCAACTTACGGGGACTAGCGGGAGGGGCCCAGTACTTC,CASNLRGLAGGAQYF
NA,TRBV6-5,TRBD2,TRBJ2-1,TGTGCCAGCAGTTACGGATGGCGGGAGGGCCGCTATGAGCAGTTCTTC,CASSYGWREGRYEQFF
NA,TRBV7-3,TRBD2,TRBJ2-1,TGTGCCAGCAGCTTAAGGGTCCGACTAGCGGGAGGAGTCAATGAGCAGTTCTTC,CASSLRVRLAGGVNEQFF
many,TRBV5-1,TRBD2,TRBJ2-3,TGCGCCAGTAACCTAGCGGGAGGGCCAGATACGCAGTATTTT,CASNLAGGPDTQYF
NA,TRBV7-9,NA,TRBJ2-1,TGTGCCAGCAGCTTAGTCGGTAGATTAGATGAGCAGTTCTTC,CASSLVGRLDEQFF
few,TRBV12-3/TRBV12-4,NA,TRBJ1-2,TGTGCCAGCAGTCTTCCATTTCGAGTAGGATATGGCTACACCTTC,CASSLPFRVGYGYTF
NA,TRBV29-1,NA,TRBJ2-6,TGCAGCGTTGAAGACCTTAGCTCTGGGGCCAACGTCCTGACTTTC,CSVEDLSSGANVLTF
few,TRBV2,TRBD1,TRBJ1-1,TGTGCCAGCAGCACTGACAGGGACACTGAAGCTTTCTTT,CASSTDRDTEAFF
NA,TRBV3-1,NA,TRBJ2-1,TGTGCCAGCAGCCCCCACGACGTCGGGGCCTACAATGAGCAGTTCTTC,CASSPHDVGAYNEQFF
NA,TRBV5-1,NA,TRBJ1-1,TGCGCCAGCAGCTTATCCGGTACCTTGATTGAAGCTTTCTTT,CASSLSGTLIEAFF
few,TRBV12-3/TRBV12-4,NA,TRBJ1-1,TGTGCCAGCAGTACTAAACGACGGTTGAACACTGAAGCTTTCTTT,CASSTKRRLNTEAFF
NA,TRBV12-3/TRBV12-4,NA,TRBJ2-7,TGTGCCAGCAGTTTAGACTGGAGAGCGGGACAAACCAACGAGCAGTACTTC,CASSLDWRAGQTNEQYF
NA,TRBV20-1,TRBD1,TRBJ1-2,TGCAGTGCCCGGACAGGGGGTGTCTATGGCTACACCTTC,CSARTGGVYGYTF
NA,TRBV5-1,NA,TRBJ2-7,TGCGCCAGCAGCTTGGTCTCCCCCGGGTACGAGCAGTACTTC,CASSLVSPGYEQYF
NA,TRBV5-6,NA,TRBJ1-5,TGTGCCAGCAGTTTCCTGGGGCGCAATCAGCCCCAGCATTTT,CASSFLGRNQPQHF
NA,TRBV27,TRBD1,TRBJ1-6,TGTGCCGTAGGACAGGGGGTCTCCTATAATTCACCCCTCCACTTT,CAVGQGVSYNSPLHF
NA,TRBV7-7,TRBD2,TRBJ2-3,TGTGCCAGCAGCTCTTCCGGGACTACCCCAGATACGCAGTATTTT,CASSSSGTTPDTQYF
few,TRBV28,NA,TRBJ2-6,TGTGCCAGCAGTTTGCCCGGGACCGGGGCCAACGTCCTGACTTTC,CASSLPGTGANVLTF
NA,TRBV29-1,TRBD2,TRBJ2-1,TGCAGCGCCGATAGCCCTAGCGGAGGCTCCTACAATGAGCAGTTCTTC,CSADSPSGGSYNEQFF
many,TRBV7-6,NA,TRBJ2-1,TGTGCCAGCAGCTTAGCCGGGACACTCTACAATGAGCAGTTCTTC,CASSLAGTLYNEQFF
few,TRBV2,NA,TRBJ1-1,TGTGCCAGCAGTGTTGGCATGAACACTGAAGCTTTCTTT,CASSVGMNTEAFF
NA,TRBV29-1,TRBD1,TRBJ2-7,TGCAGCGCCAAGGGACAGGGGACCCACGAGCAGTACTTC,CSAKGQGTHEQYF
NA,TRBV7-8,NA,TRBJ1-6,TGTGCCAGCAGCTTAGGGTCCACGAGCTCCTATAATTCACCCCTCCACTTT,CASSLGSTSSYNSPLHF
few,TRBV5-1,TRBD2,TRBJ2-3,TGCGCCAGCAGCTTGTCTGTCCTAGCGGGTTCCACAGATACGCAGTATTTT,CASSLSVLAGSTDTQYF
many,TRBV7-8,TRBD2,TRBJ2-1,TGTGCCAGCAGCTTATATACTAGCGGGAGCCCTCTCTCCTACAATGAGCAGTTCTTC,CASSLYTSGSPLSYNEQFF
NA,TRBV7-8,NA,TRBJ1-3,TGTGCCAGCAGCTTAGACCGTCACTCTGGAAACACCATATATTTT,CASSLDRHSGNTIYF
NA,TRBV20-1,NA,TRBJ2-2,TGCAGTGCTAGGGGCGGGAAAGTAAACACCGGGGAGCTGTTTTTT,CSARGGKVNTGELFF
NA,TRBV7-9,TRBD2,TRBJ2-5,TGTGCCAGCAGCTTTGGCGGGAGCCTACGGGAGACCCAGTACTTC,CASSFGGSLRETQYF
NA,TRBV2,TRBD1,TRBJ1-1,TGTGCCAGCAGACGGACAGGGTGGGGTGAAGCTTTCTTT,CASRRTGWGEAFF
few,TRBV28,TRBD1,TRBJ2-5,TGTGCCAGCAGTCCCCCCCACACAGGGGGTCGAGAGACCCAGTACTTC,CASSPPHTGGRETQYF
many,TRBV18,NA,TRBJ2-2,TGTGCCAGCAGCCCCGGGACCGGGGAGCTGTTTTTT,CASSPGTGELFF
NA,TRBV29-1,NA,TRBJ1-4,TGCAGCGTTGGGACCCTCGCAACTAATGAAAAACTGTTTTTT,CSVGTLATNEKLFF
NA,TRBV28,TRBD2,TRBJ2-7,TGTGCCAGCAAGACCGGACTAGCGGGAGGCCCCTTTCCCTACGAGCAGTACTTC,CASKTGLAGGPFPYEQYF
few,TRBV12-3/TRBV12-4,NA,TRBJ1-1,TGTGCCAGCGGGAGACCCACTGAAGCTTTCTTT,CASGRPTEAFF
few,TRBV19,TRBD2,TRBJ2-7,TGTGCCAGTAGTATTGCGGGAGCTAACTACGAGCAGTACTTC,CASSIAGANYEQYF
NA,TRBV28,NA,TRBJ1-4,TGTGCCAGCAGCCGCGTGGGTGGAACTAATGAAAAACTGTTTTTT,CASSRVGGTNEKLFF
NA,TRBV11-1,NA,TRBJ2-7,TGTGCCAGCAGCTTAGATGGCGCAGGAAGGGGAAAGGGGGACTACGAGCAGTACTTC,CASSLDGAGRGKGDYEQYF